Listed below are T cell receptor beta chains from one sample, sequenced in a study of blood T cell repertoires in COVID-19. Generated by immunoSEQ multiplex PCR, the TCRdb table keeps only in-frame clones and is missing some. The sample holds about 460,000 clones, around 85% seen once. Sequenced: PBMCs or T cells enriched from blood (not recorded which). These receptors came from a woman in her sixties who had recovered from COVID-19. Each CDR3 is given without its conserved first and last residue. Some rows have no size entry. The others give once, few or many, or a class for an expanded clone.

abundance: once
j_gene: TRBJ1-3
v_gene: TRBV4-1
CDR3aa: ASSQPGQGSDTIY

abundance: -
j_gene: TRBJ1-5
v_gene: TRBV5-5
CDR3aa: ASSLATGGYQPQH

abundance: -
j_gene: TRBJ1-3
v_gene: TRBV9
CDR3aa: ASSVHSSGNTIY

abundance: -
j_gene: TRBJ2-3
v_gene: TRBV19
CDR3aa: ASATSGDTQY

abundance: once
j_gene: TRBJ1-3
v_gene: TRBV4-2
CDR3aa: ASQGPSSGNTIY

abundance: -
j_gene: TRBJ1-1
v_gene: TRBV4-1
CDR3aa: ASSHAKGQAGTEAF

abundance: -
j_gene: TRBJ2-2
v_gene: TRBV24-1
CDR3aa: ATSDFSHWELF

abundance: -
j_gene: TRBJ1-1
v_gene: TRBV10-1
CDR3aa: ASSKDRNTEAF

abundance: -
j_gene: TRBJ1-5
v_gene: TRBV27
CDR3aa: ASSLQGGRQPQH

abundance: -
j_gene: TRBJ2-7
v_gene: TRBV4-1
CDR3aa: ASSQGAGGAYEQY

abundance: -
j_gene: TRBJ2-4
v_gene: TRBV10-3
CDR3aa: AISLDKNIQY

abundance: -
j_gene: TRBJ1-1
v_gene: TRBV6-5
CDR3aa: ASSYRGENTEAF

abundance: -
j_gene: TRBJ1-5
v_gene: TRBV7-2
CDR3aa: ASSLAGRGLSQPQH

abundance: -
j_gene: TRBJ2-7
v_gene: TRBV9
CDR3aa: ASSVAGGGAYEQY

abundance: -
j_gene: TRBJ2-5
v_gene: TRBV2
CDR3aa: ASSPSGGQETQY

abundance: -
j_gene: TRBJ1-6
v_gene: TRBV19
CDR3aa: ASSITGNKNSPLH